The T cell receptor (beta chain) under discussion was sequenced for a study of T cells in Graves' hyperthyroidism and ophthalmopathy. This CDR3 region has 15 residues. CDR1 MNHEY and CDR2 SVGAGI come from the germline V gene. V lost 0 bases to trimming and J lost 5 bases; unmatched junction nucleotides: 3. This clonotype was recorded many times. Amplified regions were TCR beta CDR3 sequences from RNA transcripts. The HTBI primer set was used in a first-round RT-PCR of the TCR CDR3. TCRdb reprocessed the multiplex PCR reads via MiXCR and lists one record per CDR3 protein. This table has about 530,000 distinct CDR3 sequences, about a sixth appearing once.

The clonotype was recovered from a woman aged 18-29 years with Graves' ophthalmopathy. Sequencing was performed on blood. This sequence joins TRBV6-5 and TRBJ2-7, with 11 nucleotides matching TRBD2. For the CDR3, the DNA is TGTGCCAGCAGTTACTCTAGCGGGAGGGGGGACGAGCAGTACTTC. Protein product: CASSYSSGRGDEQYF.